The T cell receptor beta chain described here comes from a study of Ad26.COV2.S vaccination and SARS-CoV-2 variants. About the study: Enrolled in COV1001, the donor was in the Ad26.COV2.S trial arm, which received the vaccine. Ad26.COV2.S, an intramuscular injection, was given once or twice 56 days apart. Regarding the study as a whole: In vaccinated individuals, spike-specific CD8+ and CD4+ T cell responses reportedly displayed substantial breadth.

As to treatment: around 19 received Ad26.COV2.S at low or high dose, single or two shots; about 5 received placebo; per-sample allocation not given. Specimens were obtained on day 63 following the first vaccine or placebo injection. An Ad26 vector expressing Wuhan-strain SARS-CoV-2 spike constituted the vaccine. Data came from immunoSEQ multiplex PCR; TCRdb stores just in-frame clones and leaves some out. The sample holds 380,000 or so clones, approximately 86% seen once. V shed 5 bases and J 5 bases; nucleotides not matched to a gene: 10. This CDR3 has 17 amino acids. Germline CDR1 reads MGHRA; CDR2 reads YSYEKL. Concerning this clone: What it binds is not known.

This TCR came from a person between 18 and 60 years old who received the Ad26.COV2.S COVID-19 vaccine or a placebo. Source: peripheral blood, taken in a trial of Ad26.COV2.S vaccine versus placebo. The V gene is TRBV4-1, the J gene TRBJ2-2; 11 nucleotides match TRBD1. CDR3 residues: CASSELPGQGVTGELFF. In DNA, the CDR3 is TGCGCCAGCAGCGAACTACCGGGACAGGGGGTAACCGGGGAGCTGTTTTTT.